The 29 T cell receptor beta chains below all came from one sample that was sequenced in a study of shared clonotypes between healthy human individuals. Clones were read by immunoSEQ multiplex PCR, and TCRdb kept only the in-frame ones, dropping some. This repertoire shows some 2,100,000 clones, roughly 91% found once; its top ten account for 1.7%. CD8 cells regarded as naive lacked CD45RO, were positively chosen for CCR7, and omitted terminally differentiated effector memory CD45RA+ cells. Sequencing input: naive CD8+ T cells from PBMCs. These receptors originate from a young man in good health. Some clones in this sample may be carry-over from other donors' samples.

The chain carries TRBV28 and TRBJ1-5, with no clear D. The V and J ends lost 6 bases and 9 bases respectively, with 18 bases between them. Germline V gene lookup returns CDR1 MDHEN and CDR2 SYDVKM. The CDR3 has 14 amino acids. The CDR3 loop is CASSPPPSWGPQHF. DNA for the CDR3: TGTGCCAGCAGCCCCCCCCCATCCTGGGGGCCCCAGCATTTT. Full variable domain (missing parts from reference TRBV28 and TRBJ1-5): DVKVTQSSRYLVKRTGEKVFLECVQDMDHENMFWYRQDPGLGLRLIYFSYDVKMKEKGDIPEGYSVSREKKERFSLILESASTNQTSMYLCASSPPPSWGPQHFGDGTRLSIL.

This chain joins TRBV28 and TRBJ1-1; 8 bases fit TRBD1. The CDR3 extends over 15 amino acids. Trimming cost V 8 bases and J 4 bases; bases outside gene matches: 12. Germline loops: CDR1 MDHEN, CDR2 SYDVKM. The CDR3 region is CASQTPRQGITEAFF. The CDR3 bases are TGTGCCAGCCAAACCCCCCGACAGGGGATCACTGAAGCTTTCTTT.

The rearrangement uses TRBV11-2 and TRBJ2-7; 9 nucleotides match TRBD1. The CDR3 is 14 amino acids. V shed 2 bases, J shed 6 bases, and the junction held 5 bases outside the gene matches. Germline loops: CDR1 SGHAT, CDR2 FQNNGV. CDR3 nucleotides: TGTGCCAGCAGCTTATGGGACAGGGAAGGCGAGCAGTACTTC. Its protein product is CASSLWDREGEQYF.

CDR3 bases: TGTGCCATCAGTGAGTGGGGGACGGTTAACTATGGCTACACCTTC. Protein: CAISEWGTVNYGYTF. This sequence joins TRBV10-3 and TRBJ1-2; D possibly corresponds to TRBD1 (5 bases). Germline loops: CDR1 ENHRY, CDR2 SYGVKD. V shed 1 base and J shed 1 base, with 10 bases lying between them. The CDR3 is 15 amino acids.

The chain links TRBV10-2 to TRBJ2-7, with TRBD2 identical over 12 bases. V lost 1 base and J lost 4; bases outside the gene matches: 2. Per germline, CDR1 WSHSY and CDR2 SAAADI. CDR3 size: 15 residues. The CDR3 loop reads CASSEWLAGGYEQYF. CDR3 DNA: TGCGCCAGCAGTGAGTGGCTAGCGGGAGGGTACGAGCAGTACTTC.

V is TRBV4-1 and J is TRBJ2-7; D tentatively fits TRBD1 or TRBD2 (5 bases each). CDR3 length: 15 amino acids. From germline, CDR1 is MGHRA and CDR2 YSYEKL. Trimming shortened V by 5 bases and J by 2 bases, and 16 bases separated the two germline ends. CDR3 in amino acids: CASSLRDGAAYEQYF. The CDR3 nucleotides are TGCGCCAGCAGCTTACGGGACGGCGCAGCCTACGAGCAGTACTTC.

The rearrangement links TRBV13 to TRBJ2-2; no clear D. The germline gives CDR1 PRHDT, CDR2 FYEKMQ (reference sequence). The CDR3 is 14 amino acids. Deletions cut 4 bases from V and 9 bases from J, with 15 bases between. In DNA form, the CDR3 reads TGTGCCAGCAGCTCTCCGGCCCCTGGGTGGGAGCTGTTTTTT. Residues: CASSSPAPGWELFF.

Of note for this clone: Other DNA variants within this sample encode the same CDR3. This chain connects TRBV9 to TRBJ2-7; no firm D call. The CDR3 loop spans 14 amino acids. V shed 0 bases and J shed 1 base, with 8 bases lying between them. From germline, CDR1 is SGDLS and CDR2 YYNGEE. This chain's CDR3 is CASSVGADSYEQYF. The CDR3 nucleotides are TGTGCCAGCAGCGTAGGGGCTGATTCCTACGAGCAGTACTTC.

J is TRBJ1-5 and V is TRBV27; possible D gene TRBD1, 6 bases. Germline V gene lookup returns CDR1 MNHEY and CDR2 SMNVEV (reference sequence). Between the trimmed V and J ends, which lost 1 base and 1 base, there was a span of 17 bases. This CDR3 has 18 residues. The CDR3 protein is CASSLLSSGAQSNQPQHF. For the CDR3, the DNA is TGTGCCAGCAGTTTATTATCTTCGGGGGCGCAGAGCAATCAGCCCCAGCATTTT.

The count of this clone is one. The V gene is TRBV5-1, the J gene TRBJ2-2; D is uncertain. Germline-derived CDR1 and CDR2 are SGHRS and YFSETQ. There are 11 residues in the CDR3. The V and J ends lost 3 bases and 6 bases respectively, with 3 bases between them. In DNA, the CDR3 is TGCGCCAGCAGCTGGGCCGGGGAGCTGTTTTTT. Its protein is CASSWAGELFF.

The CDR3 protein is CATNTAAEGTEAFF. DNA of the CDR3: TGTGCCACTAACACAGCAGCAGAGGGGACTGAAGCTTTCTTT. This sequence joins TRBV28 and TRBJ1-1; weak D call: TRBD1 (5 bases). V gave up 10 bases and J gave up 5 bases, with 20 bases separating them. The CDR3 contains 14 residues. The germline gives CDR1 MDHEN, CDR2 SYDVKM.

The chain has TRBV27 and TRBJ2-1, with 10 bases matching TRBD2. V shed 3 bases and J 7 bases; nucleotides not matched to a gene: 15. The CDR3 is 18 amino acids. Germline V gene sequence: CDR1 MNHEY, CDR2 SMNVEV (reference sequence). CDR3: CASSFGLAGVRGLNEQFF. Here the CDR3 DNA reads TGTGCCAGCAGTTTCGGTCTAGCGGGAGTAAGGGGGTTAAATGAGCAGTTCTTC.

J is TRBJ2-1 and V is TRBV6-5; 11 bases align to TRBD1. The CDR3 is 14 residues long. CDR1 MNHEY and CDR2 SVGAGI come from the germline V gene. J gave up 6 bases and V 5 bases, and 3 bases lay outside the gene matches. The CDR3 sequence is CASSPGTGGNEQFF. Here the CDR3 DNA reads TGTGCCAGCAGTCCTGGGACAGGGGGCAATGAGCAGTTCTTC.

This clone was seen a single time. Other DNA sequences in this specimen translate into the identical CDR3. This chain joins TRBV29-1 and TRBJ2-7; possible D gene TRBD1, 6 bases. V lost 6 bases and J 4 bases, leaving 10 bases between the germline ends. CDR1 and CDR2 from the germline V gene are SQVTM and ANQGSEA. The CDR3 length is 11 residues. DNA for the CDR3: TGCAGCGTAGAACAGGGTTACGAGCAGTACTTC. This encodes CSVEQGYEQYF.

The chain is built from TRBV29-1 and TRBJ2-1; D is ambiguous. There are 17 residues in the CDR3. Trimming stripped 1 base from V and 0 bases from J, with 16 bases between. The V gene's germline CDR1 is SQVTM and CDR2 ANQGSEA. CDR3 nucleotides: TGCAGCGTTGAAGCCCTTACGCTCCTCCCCTCCTACAATGAGCAGTTCTTC. Residues: CSVEALTLLPSYNEQFF.

The chain links TRBV7-2 to TRBJ1-2; weak D call: TRBD1 (6 bases). The CDR3 extends over 17 amino acids. The V and J ends lost 1 base and 4 bases respectively, with 19 bases between them. CDR1 and CDR2 from the germline V gene are SGHTA and FQGNSA. The CDR3 DNA reads TGTGCCAGCAGCTTAGTCGGGGGGCGCATTATCCCCTATGGCTACACCTTC. Translation: CASSLVGGRIIPYGYTF.

The chain recombines TRBV4-3 with TRBJ2-5; 9 positions match TRBD1. The J call could be wrong; TRBJ2-7 is a better fit for the DNA end. This CDR3 region has 14 residues. Germline V gene sequence: CDR1 LGHNA, CDR2 YSLEER. The CDR3 spells CASSHLTGGYEQYF. The CDR3 DNA follows: TGCGCCAGCAGCCACCTGACAGGGGGATACGAGCAGTACTTC.

This chain links TRBV27 with TRBJ1-4; D might be TRBD1 (6 bases). V lost 5 bases and J lost 11, with 15 bases in between. The CDR3 is 13 amino acids. CDR1 is MNHEY and CDR2 is SMNVEV in the germline V gene (reference sequence). The CDR3 is CASSPRGPGKLFF. CDR3 DNA sequence: TGTGCCAGCAGTCCCCGGGGGCCAGGGAAACTGTTTTTT.

V is TRBV19 and J is TRBJ2-1; TRBD2 agrees at 7 bases. Germline V CDR1 and CDR2: LNHDA, SQIVND (reference sequence). The CDR3 totals 16 residues. Trimming cost V 0 bases and J 1 base; bases outside gene matches: 3. The CDR3 loop reads CASSIDGGGSYNEQFF. Here the CDR3 DNA reads TGTGCCAGTAGTATAGATGGGGGGGGATCCTACAATGAGCAGTTCTTC.

This rearrangement joins TRBV27 to TRBJ1-4; no clear D gene. CDR3 length: 14 residues. Germline lookup yields CDR1 MNHEY and CDR2 SMNVEV (reference sequence). Trimming shortened V by 5 bases and J by 1 base, and 8 bases separated the two germline ends. CDR3 sequence: CASSPLGTNEKLFF. The DNA of the CDR3 is TGTGCCAGCAGTCCCCTAGGAACTAATGAAAAACTGTTTTTT.

In this sample, this clone turned up a few times. The chain employs TRBV11-2 and TRBJ1-5, with 7 bases identical to TRBD1. The CDR3 is made up of 14 amino acids. Trimming removed 3 bases from V and 7 bases from J; junction bases left unmatched: 6. Germline V lookup: CDR1 SGHAT, CDR2 FQNNGV. CDR3 amino acids: CASSLTGRGQPQHF. In DNA, the CDR3 is TGTGCCAGCAGCTTGACAGGGAGAGGACAGCCCCAGCATTTT.

The chain has TRBV11-2 and TRBJ1-1; D is ambiguous. The CDR3 loop spans 15 amino acids. Germline values: CDR1 SGHAT, CDR2 FQNNGV. With 1 base removed from V and 1 base from J, the gap between germline ends came to 10 bases. The CDR3, as DNA: TGTGCCAGCAGCTTAGTTCCTCAGCAGAACACTGAAGCTTTCTTT. This gives the protein CASSLVPQQNTEAFF.

DNA of the CDR3: TGCGCCAGCAGCCAAGTTGAGGGGGTTGATCAGCCCCAGCATTTT. This gives the protein CASSQVEGVDQPQHF. The chain carries TRBV4-1 and TRBJ1-5; the D gene is possibly TRBD1 (6 bases). The CDR3 runs 15 residues. Germline V gene lookup returns CDR1 MGHRA and CDR2 YSYEKL. Trimming pared 1 base from V and 5 bases from J, leaving 12 bases between.

This clone was found a few times. This chain connects TRBV7-2 to TRBJ1-2; D uncertain. Germline assignment: CDR1 SGHTA and CDR2 FQGNSA. CDR3 length: 15 amino acids. V lost 1 base and J lost 4, with 13 bases in between. CDR3 protein: CASSLGVGLIYGYTF. CDR3 nucleotides: TGTGCCAGCAGCTTAGGCGTAGGCCTGATCTATGGCTACACCTTC.

The chain combines TRBV7-9 with TRBJ2-1; D is ambiguous. V lost 4 bases and J lost 7, with 20 bases in between. The germline CDR1 and CDR2 sequences are SEHNR and FQNEAQ (reference sequence). The length of the CDR3 is 16 residues. This CDR3 is CASSSSPTGGENEQFF. The CDR3 bases are TGTGCCAGCAGCTCCTCGCCCACGGGCGGAGAAAATGAGCAGTTCTTC.

The J gene is TRBJ2-1, the V gene TRBV11-1, with D hard to call. V lost 5 bases and J lost 0, with 11 bases in between. The CDR3 runs 15 residues. CDR1 and CDR2 (germline): SGHAT, FQDESV (reference sequence). As DNA, the CDR3 is TGTGCCAGCAGCCCCGACTTTAGCTCCTACAATGAGCAGTTCTTC. Its protein is CASSPDFSSYNEQFF.

The J gene is TRBJ1-5, the V gene TRBV28; D is perhaps TRBD1 (6 bases). Trimming took off 3 bases at V and 5 bases at J, with 14 bases between the two ends. Germline CDR1 is MDHEN and CDR2 is SYDVKM. This CDR3 contains 15 residues. The CDR3: CASSFFSGAHQPQHF. For the CDR3, the DNA is TGTGCCAGCAGTTTTTTCTCAGGGGCGCATCAGCCCCAGCATTTT.

The chain uses TRBV27 and TRBJ2-3; 7 nucleotides match TRBD2. V lost 6 bases, J lost 1 base, and 13 bases stayed unmatched. There are 17 residues in the CDR3. CDR1 is MNHEY and CDR2 is SMNVEV in the germline V gene (reference sequence). The CDR3 protein is CASSTGGLLYRTDTQYF. CDR3 DNA sequence: TGTGCCAGCAGCACGGGGGGACTCCTTTACCGCACAGATACGCAGTATTTT.

The chain combines TRBV19 with TRBJ1-1; 9 bases are shared with TRBD1. The CDR3 has 16 amino acids. CDR1 is LNHDA and CDR2 is SQIVND in the germline V gene (reference sequence). V shed 5 bases and J 2 bases; nucleotides not matched to a gene: 9. Written as DNA, the CDR3 is TGTGCCAGTAGTTCGTCCTGGACAGGGGTAAACACTGAAGCTTTCTTT. Protein: CASSSSWTGVNTEAFF.